This entry lists 28 T cell receptor beta chains sequenced from one sample in a study of T cells expressing NK-cell markers. TCRdb derives one entry per CDR3 protein from the 5' RACE reads, leaving out DNA. The ten top clones account for less than 20%, within a sample of about 160,000 distinct CDR3 sequences. The sequencing input was blood T cells: a sorted CD56 or NKG2C T cell subset, CD4+ or CD8+ T cells, or bulk PBMC T cells (not recorded which). The receptors originated from a woman aged 18-70 years in good health.

The chain is built from TRBV6-1 and TRBJ1-5. CDR1 and CDR2 (germline): MNHNS, SASEGT. The CDR3 runs 11 residues. The CDR3 here is CASSEGGPQHF.

The V and J genes are TRBV21-1 and TRBJ1-5; the D call from TCRdb, TRBD1, cannot be confirmed without DNA. TRBV21-1 is classified as a pseudogene. This CDR3 comprises 16 residues. This CDR3 is CASSKEGTGVNQPQHF.

The gene calls are TRBV24-1 and TRBJ2-1. Germline CDR1 and CDR2: KGHDR and SFDVKD. This CDR3 has 17 residues. The chain's CDR3 is CATSGLSRSSSYNEQFF.

The rearrangement joins TRBV20-1 to TRBJ2-7; TCRdb reports TRBD1, a call that lacks DNA to check it against. Germline CDR1 reads DFQATT; CDR2 reads SNEGSKA (reference sequence). The CDR3 extends over 13 amino acids. The CDR3 loop is CSANRGGPYEQYF.

The chain couples TRBV5-1 to TRBJ2-2; TCRdb outputs TRBD1, but without DNA this stays unchecked. The length of the CDR3 is 16 residues. Germline values: CDR1 SGHRS, CDR2 YFSETQ. The CDR3 loop reads CASSLGQGINTGELFF.

The chain joins TRBV10-3 to TRBJ1-2; the TCRdb D gene call, TRBD1, has no DNA to confirm it. This CDR3 has 18 amino acids. The germline V gene encodes CDR1 ENHRY and CDR2 SYGVKD. CDR3 in amino acids: CAISESPRAGGDTHGYTF.

The rearrangement uses TRBV12-3 or TRBV12-4 and TRBJ2-1; TCRdb's D call of TRBD2 is untestable without DNA. This CDR3 spans 13 amino acids. The CDR3 loop reads CASRLGAGVEQFF.

V and J are TRBV5-1 and TRBJ2-2; the D call of TRBD1 rests on TCRdb alone, since no DNA is present to check it. The germline V gene encodes CDR1 SGHRS and CDR2 YFSETQ. This CDR3 is built from 13 residues. The CDR3 region is CASGNRDGGELFF.

The chain has TRBV5-1 and TRBJ1-1; TCRdb proposes TRBD1, but this gene call is untestable without DNA. Germline-derived CDR1 and CDR2 are SGHRS and YFSETQ. The CDR3 covers 17 residues. The CDR3: CASSLAADRGRWTEAFF. Supplemented by reference TRBV5-1 and TRBJ1-1, the full variable domain reads KAGVTQTPRYLIKTRGQQVTLSCSPISGHRSVSWYQQTPGQGLQFLFEYFSETQRNKGNFPGRFSGRQFSNSRSEMNVSTLELGDSALYLCASSLAADRGRWTEAFFGQGTRLTVV.

V is TRBV6-2 or TRBV6-3 and J is TRBJ2-1. Germline CDR1 reads MNHEY; CDR2 reads SVGEGT. The CDR3 loop spans 11 amino acids. CDR3 loop: CASSVVNEQFF.

The chain couples TRBV12-3 or TRBV12-4 to TRBJ2-5; the D gene TCRdb calls, TRBD1, cannot be checked with no DNA. This CDR3 is 14 amino acids long. CDR3 sequence reads: CASSLRTDQETQYF.

The chain links TRBV29-1 to TRBJ2-1; TCRdb outputs TRBD2, but without DNA this stays unchecked. The CDR3 has 13 residues. CDR1 SQVTM and CDR2 ANQGSEA come from the germline V gene. The CDR3: CSVVVTSANEQFF.

V gene TRBV19 combines with J gene TRBJ2-5; TCRdb's D call of TRBD2 is untestable without DNA. CDR3 length: 14 residues. From germline, CDR1 is LNHDA and CDR2 SQIVND (reference sequence). CDR3: CASSIRLAGETQYF.

The chain couples TRBV18 to TRBJ2-1; without DNA, the TCRdb call of TRBD1 cannot be checked. This CDR3 is 15 amino acids long. Germline lookup yields CDR1 KGHSH and CDR2 LQKENI. The CDR3 is CASSPRQSLYNEQFF.

The V and J genes are TRBV7-9 and TRBJ2-5; TCRdb calls TRBD1, which cannot be checked without DNA. This CDR3 is 15 amino acids long. Germline-derived CDR1 and CDR2 are SEHNR and FQNEAQ (reference sequence). CDR3 loop: CASSLNSGPRETQYF.

V gene TRBV7-3 combines with J gene TRBJ2-2; TCRdb reports TRBD2, a call that lacks DNA to check it against. Per the germline V gene, CDR1 is SGHTA and CDR2 is FQGTGA. The CDR3 covers 18 residues. This CDR3 is CASSYPGLAGGNTGELFF.

This chain uses TRBV12-3 or TRBV12-4 with TRBJ1-5; lacking DNA, the TRBD1 call made by TCRdb goes unchecked. The CDR3 is 16 amino acids. Here the CDR3 reads CASSLDRGNSNQPQHF.

This chain links TRBV27 with TRBJ2-7; TCRdb calls TRBD1, which cannot be checked without DNA. The CDR3 sequence is 14 residues long. Per the germline V gene, CDR1 is MNHEY and CDR2 is SMNVEV (reference sequence). CDR3 sequence: CASSLRFGGYEQYF.

V is TRBV20-1 and J is TRBJ2-1; lacking DNA, the TRBD1 call made by TCRdb goes unchecked. The CDR3 runs 12 residues. Germline V gene sequence: CDR1 DFQATT, CDR2 SNEGSKA (reference sequence). This CDR3 is CSAYGGANEQFF.

This chain uses TRBV20-1 with TRBJ2-3; TCRdb lists TRBD2, though no DNA is available to test this call. CDR1 and CDR2 from the germline V gene are DFQATT and SNEGSKA (reference sequence). CDR3 length: 16 residues. This CDR3 reads CSAFRTSGGAGDTQYF.

The V and J genes are TRBV6-5 and TRBJ1-2. CDR1 and CDR2 from the germline V gene are MNHEY and SVGAGI. The CDR3 loop spans 17 amino acids. The CDR3 is CASSYSLQGPRNYGYTF.

The rearrangement links TRBV29-1 to TRBJ1-1; the D call of TRBD1 rests on TCRdb alone, since no DNA is present to check it. The CDR3 extends over 13 amino acids. CDR1 is SQVTM and CDR2 is ANQGSEA in the germline V gene. CDR3 loop: CSVGAGGDTEAFF.

The chain carries TRBV5-5 and TRBJ2-7; no DNA is available, so the TRBD1 call from TCRdb remains unchecked. Germline CDR1 and CDR2: SGHKS and YYEKEE (reference sequence). The CDR3 covers 16 residues. The CDR3 loop reads CASSLLGGTDSYEQYF.

This sequence joins TRBV9 and TRBJ1-6; TCRdb names TRBD1, which stays unverified in the absence of DNA. CDR1 is SGDLS and CDR2 is YYNGEE in the germline V gene. There are 15 residues in the CDR3. The CDR3 region is CASSTSGQSNSPLHF.

The rearrangement joins TRBV18 to TRBJ1-1; TCRdb's D call, TRBD1, is unchecked because there is no DNA. This CDR3 spans 13 amino acids. The germline CDR1 and CDR2 sequences are KGHSH and LQKENI. The CDR3 protein is CASSPEPRKGAFF.

This sequence joins TRBV12-3 or TRBV12-4 and TRBJ2-1; as DNA is missing, the TRBD1 call by TCRdb cannot be tested. The CDR3 is 15 amino acids. CDR3 amino acids: CASSFGDSSYNEQFF.

This chain uses TRBV7-9 with TRBJ1-2; TCRdb selects TRBD1, and the lack of DNA leaves this call unchecked. The CDR3 is 16 amino acids. The germline V gene has CDR1 SEHNR and CDR2 FQNEAQ (reference sequence). CDR3 amino acids: CASSSRQGGTGYGYTF.

V gene TRBV7-2 combines with J gene TRBJ1-5; TCRdb picks TRBD1, but there is no DNA to check that call. This CDR3 has 13 amino acids. Germline V gene data show CDR1 as SGHTA and CDR2 as FQGNSA. CDR3 residues: CASSWDSRQPQHF.